The 25 T cell receptor beta chains below come from one sample, sequenced in a study of T cell responses to AZD1222 COVID-19 vaccine. Only in-frame clones appear in the TCRdb table, and some are missing; sequencing was by immunoSEQ multiplex PCR. The table lists 120,000 or so clones, 75% to 85% of them singletons, with about 26% in the top ten. The source was peripheral blood, collected 28 days after the second AZD1222 dose. These TCRs come from an adult who received the AZD1222 COVID-19 vaccine.

The chain uses TRBV2 and TRBJ1-2, with a weak D call TRBD1 (5 bases). The V gene lost 4 bases and the J gene lost 10 bases, with 16 bases spanning the gap. Germline V gene sequence: CDR1 SNHLY, CDR2 FYNNEI. The CDR3 spans 13 residues. The DNA for the CDR3 is TGTGCCAGCAGTGTCGACAGTTCCCCCCTCTACACCTTC. It codes for CASSVDSSPLYTF.

This clone was observed once. The chain carries TRBV5-5 and TRBJ2-3, with D tentatively TRBD2 (5 bases). The CDR3 sequence is 18 residues long. The germline V gene encodes CDR1 SGHKS and CDR2 YYEKEE (reference sequence). The V end lost 3 bases, the J end lost 1 base, and 21 bases lay between the germline ends. The CDR3 region has the DNA TGTGCCAGCAGCTCGACCGGAGGACTTTTACCAGGCACAGATACGCAGTATTTT. It specifies CASSSTGGLLPGTDTQYF.

In DNA, the CDR3 is TGCGCCAGCAGCCAAGATGGTTCAGGCTACTATGGCTACACCTTC. Amino acids: CASSQDGSGYYGYTF. The chain uses TRBV4-3 and TRBJ1-2, with D hard to call. Per the germline V gene, CDR1 is LGHNA and CDR2 is YSLEER. The CDR3 sequence is 15 residues long. V lost 0 bases, J lost 3 bases, and 11 bases lay in between.

The CDR3 nucleotides read TGTGCCAGCACCTTCGGGGGCAATCAGCCCCAGCATTTT. This gives the protein CASTFGGNQPQHF. This sequence joins TRBV28 and TRBJ1-5; D gene unclear. Germline-derived CDR1 and CDR2 are MDHEN and SYDVKM. V was pared by 7 bases and J by 2 bases, with 9 bases between. There are 13 residues in the CDR3.

This clone has a single count. This chain connects TRBV19 to TRBJ1-1; TRBD1 is a possible D gene (6 bases). Trimming took 9 bases from V and 11 from J, leaving 13 bases between them. Germline values: CDR1 LNHDA, CDR2 SQIVND (reference sequence). This CDR3 spans 10 amino acids. In DNA form, the CDR3 reads TGTGCCAGCTTGCAGGGGAAGGCTTTCTTT. Translated, it gives CASLQGKAFF.

CDR3 loop: CASSSGQGETEAFF. CDR3 DNA sequence: TGCGCCAGCAGCTCGGGACAGGGCGAAACTGAAGCTTTCTTT. The chain couples TRBV5-1 to TRBJ1-1; 9 bases match TRBD1. Germline-derived CDR1 and CDR2 are SGHRS and YFSETQ. The trim removed 3 bases at V and 5 bases at J, leaving 5 bases unmatched. This CDR3 region has 14 residues. The full variable domain, completed using reference TRBV5-1 and TRBJ1-1, is KAGVTQTPRYLIKTRGQQVTLSCSPISGHRSVSWYQQTPGQGLQFLFEYFSETQRNKGNFPGRFSGRQFSNSRSEMNVSTLELGDSALYLCASSSGQGETEAFFGQGTRLTVV.

The chain employs TRBV5-6 and TRBJ1-6, with D possibly TRBD1 on 5 matching bases. Trimming shortened V by 6 bases and J by 7 bases, and 20 bases separated the two germline ends. CDR1 is SGHDT and CDR2 is YYEEEE in the germline V gene. This CDR3 spans 16 amino acids. The CDR3, as DNA: TGTGCCAGCACCCCCGGGGGGATCAGCGGCAATTCACCCCTCCACTTT. The encoded protein is CASTPGGISGNSPLHF.

This clone was observed once. J is TRBJ1-4 and V is TRBV11-2, with a possible D match to TRBD1 (5 bases). The V end was cut by 5 bases, the J end by 7 bases, with 14 bases between. The CDR3 contains 14 residues. Germline V gene lookup returns CDR1 SGHAT and CDR2 FQNNGV. CDR3 region: CASSRTGLSEKLFF. The CDR3 DNA sequence: TGTGCCAGCAGCCGAACAGGATTAAGTGAAAAACTGTTTTTT.

Details on this clone: One end of the junction varies from germline; a read error may be responsible. The chain has TRBV5-6 and TRBJ1-6; 9 positions agree with TRBD1. This CDR3 contains 15 residues. Germline V gene lookup returns CDR1 SGHDT and CDR2 YYEEEE. CDR3 protein: CASSWGTGPYSLLHF. In nucleotides, the CDR3 is TGTGCCAGCAGCTGGGGGACAGGGCCTTATTCACTCCTCCACTTT.

V gene TRBV6-6 combines with J gene TRBJ2-6; D is unresolved. From germline, CDR1 is MNHNY and CDR2 SVGAGI (reference sequence). Trimming pared 5 bases from V and 0 bases from J, leaving 17 bases between. There are 18 residues in the CDR3. The CDR3 DNA is TGTGCCAGCAGTCCCCCGTTCTGGCAGAGCTCTGGGGCCAACGTCCTGACTTTC. Residues: CASSPPFWQSSGANVLTF.

V gene TRBV7-9 combines with J gene TRBJ2-5; TRBD2 matches 15 bases. The CDR3 has 18 amino acids. Trimming took 5 bases from V and 3 from J; bases not matched to a gene: 10. The germline V gene encodes CDR1 SEHNR and CDR2 FQNEAQ (reference sequence). The chain's CDR3 is CASSRGLAGGPREETQYF. CDR3 DNA sequence: TGTGCCAGCAGCCGCGGACTAGCGGGGGGGCCGAGGGAAGAGACCCAGTACTTC.

The rearrangement uses TRBV6-4 and TRBJ1-5, with D uncertain. This CDR3 has 19 residues. The germline V gene encodes CDR1 MRHNA and CDR2 SNTAGT. V was cut by 4 bases and J by 0 bases, with 22 bases left in between. The CDR3 reads CASSVPQVRERNSNQPQHF. Here the CDR3 DNA reads TGTGCCAGCAGTGTTCCCCAGGTGAGGGAACGAAATAGCAATCAGCCCCAGCATTTT.

The chain employs TRBV5-5 and TRBJ2-7; D is perhaps TRBD1 (6 bases). Trimming stripped 4 bases from V and 0 bases from J, with 11 bases between. Germline loops: CDR1 SGHKS, CDR2 YYEKEE (reference sequence). The CDR3 has 14 amino acids. The CDR3 nucleotides are TGTGCCAGCAGCCGAGACAGGAGCTCCTACGAGCAGTACTTC. Amino acids: CASSRDRSSYEQYF.

The rearrangement joins TRBV25-1 to TRBJ1-1, with D possibly matching TRBD1 (6 bases). CDR3 length equals 12 residues. Germline CDR1 reads MGHDK; CDR2 reads SYGVNS. V was trimmed by 11 bases and J by 2 bases, leaving 12 bases between them. The DNA of the CDR3 is TGTGCCTCAGGACAGCACAACACTGAAGCTTTCTTT. Protein: CASGQHNTEAFF.

This clone was recorded a few times. The chain employs TRBV9 and TRBJ2-6; tentatively, D is TRBD1 (6 bases). Germline lookup yields CDR1 SGDLS and CDR2 YYNGEE. The V and J ends lost 4 bases and 0 bases respectively, with 14 bases between them. The CDR3 is 17 amino acids. The CDR3 DNA follows: TGTGCCAGCAGCCCCCGGACAGAGGTCTCTGGGGCCAACGTCCTGACTTTC. This codes for CASSPRTEVSGANVLTF.

The J gene is TRBJ1-4, the V gene TRBV5-1; D is uncertain. The V end lost 4 bases, the J end lost 8 bases, and 12 bases lay between the germline ends. The germline V gene encodes CDR1 SGHRS and CDR2 YFSETQ. CDR3 length: 13 residues. The CDR3 reads CASSIKPEEKLFF. DNA of the CDR3: TGCGCCAGCAGCATCAAGCCTGAGGAAAAACTGTTTTTT.

V gene TRBV3-1 (or the pseudogene TRBV3-2) combines with J gene TRBJ2-7, with TRBD2 matching 9 bases. There are 14 residues in the CDR3. Germline CDR1 LGHDT, CDR2 YNNKEL (reference sequence). Germline trimming cut 6 bases from V and 0 bases from J; bases unmatched to any gene: 3. The CDR3 DNA reads TGTGCCAGCAGAGCAGCGGGGGGCTCCTACGAGCAGTACTTC. It translates to CASRAAGGSYEQYF.

The chain uses TRBV18 and TRBJ2-7, with TRBD2 matching 7 bases. This CDR3 is built from 15 residues. CDR1 is KGHSH and CDR2 is LQKENI in the germline V gene. With V trimmed by 5 bases and J by 3 bases, 10 bases remained unmatched. CDR3: CASSREAGPLYEQYF. In nucleotides, the CDR3 is TGTGCCAGCTCAAGAGAAGCGGGGCCACTCTACGAGCAGTACTTC.

This clone is a singleton in its sample. The chain uses TRBV12-3 or TRBV12-4 and TRBJ2-7, with D uncertain. The V and J ends lost 1 base and 0 bases respectively, with 4 bases between them. CDR3 length: 13 residues. In nucleotides, the CDR3 is TGTGCCAGCAGTTTAGTGGGCTCCTACGAGCAGTACTTC. Translated: CASSLVGSYEQYF.

The chain couples TRBV11-1 to TRBJ1-3; D unresolved. Trimming took off 5 bases at V and 0 bases at J, with 8 bases between the two ends. The CDR3 has 14 amino acids. CDR1 is SGHAT and CDR2 is FQDESV in the germline V gene (reference sequence). CDR3 DNA: TGTGCCAGCAGCATACAAGACTCTGGAAACACCATATATTTT. Its translation: CASSIQDSGNTIYF.

The rearrangement joins TRBV18 to TRBJ1-1; D is unclear. Per germline, CDR1 KGHSH and CDR2 LQKENI. V lost 3 bases and J 5 bases, leaving 13 bases between the germline ends. The CDR3 covers 14 residues. This chain's CDR3 is CASSPGFGPTEAFF. CDR3 nucleotide sequence: TGTGCCAGCTCACCCGGATTCGGGCCGACTGAAGCTTTCTTT.

This chain joins TRBV5-1 and TRBJ2-1; 8 bases map to TRBD1. The V gene end was trimmed by 3 bases and the J gene end by 5 bases; junction bases not matched to a gene: 4. Germline CDR1 and CDR2: SGHRS and YFSETQ. The CDR3 is made up of 14 amino acids. Written as DNA, the CDR3 is TGCGCCAGCAGCTGGGGGACAGGCGACAATGAGCAGTTCTTC. This encodes CASSWGTGDNEQFF. Complete variable domain (other parts from reference TRBV5-1 and TRBJ2-1): KAGVTQTPRYLIKTRGQQVTLSCSPISGHRSVSWYQQTPGQGLQFLFEYFSETQRNKGNFPGRFSGRQFSNSRSEMNVSTLELGDSALYLCASSWGTGDNEQFFGPGTRLTVL.

The genes are TRBV28 and TRBJ1-2; D not certain. The V gene's germline CDR1 is MDHEN and CDR2 SYDVKM. The germline V and J ends were trimmed by 5 bases and 7 bases, with 17 bases remaining between them. The CDR3 runs 14 residues. CDR3 sequence (DNA): TGTGCCAGCAGTCCCGTGGGAGGGTCTGCTGGCTACACCTTC. Amino acid sequence: CASSPVGGSAGYTF.

In DNA, the CDR3 is TGTGCCAGCTCGGGGACAGCTGACATGAACACTGAAGCTTTCTTT. This codes for CASSGTADMNTEAFF. This chain links TRBV18 with TRBJ1-1; 7 bases agree with TRBD1. Germline CDR1 and CDR2: KGHSH and LQKENI. J gave up 0 bases and V 6 bases, and 7 bases lay outside the gene matches. The length of the CDR3 is 15 residues.

The rearrangement links TRBV5-5 to TRBJ1-5, with a tentative D call TRBD1 (5 bases). From germline, CDR1 is SGHKS and CDR2 YYEKEE (reference sequence). With 3 bases removed from V and 5 bases from J, the gap between germline ends came to 12 bases. The CDR3 is 14 residues long. CDR3 nucleotides: TGTGCCAGCAGCTCAGGGAGAAGGGATCAGCCCCAGCATTTT. It yields the protein CASSSGRRDQPQHF.